The 26 T cell receptor beta chains given below trace back to one sample, sequenced in a study of T-cell memory formation after mild COVID-19. From the 5' RACE reads, TCRdb called clonotypes with MiXCR, one entry per CDR3 protein. The sample includes around 320,000 distinct CDR3 sequences, 25% to 30% of them seen just once. Sequenced sample: PBMCs or a T cell subset sorted from them (not recorded which). The receptors originated from an adult woman who had mild COVID-19 (a few samples of this study predate the infection). Cell type and time point are not known.

V and J are TRBV7-2 and TRBJ1-4; no clear D. Looked up from germline, CDR1 is SGHTA and CDR2 is FQGNSA. V was pared by 9 bases and J by 5 bases, with 13 bases between. The CDR3 is 13 residues long. Here the CDR3 reads CASAVATNEKLFF. The CDR3 DNA is TGTGCCAGTGCGGTGGCGACGAATGAAAAACTGTTTTTT.

The chain recombines TRBV15 with TRBJ1-1, with a weak D call TRBD1 (6 bases). The CDR3 has 15 residues. Per the germline V gene, CDR1 is LNHNV and CDR2 is YYDKDF (reference sequence). The V and J ends lost 5 bases and 2 bases respectively, with 15 bases between them. CDR3 sequence reads: CATSAFGQSNTEAFF. CDR3 coding DNA: TGTGCCACCAGCGCTTTTGGACAGTCCAACACTGAAGCTTTCTTT.

This chain connects TRBV10-3 to TRBJ1-1; D is perhaps TRBD1 (6 bases). V was pared by 6 bases and J by 3 bases, with 17 bases between. Germline lookup yields CDR1 ENHRY and CDR2 SYGVKD. The CDR3 totals 15 residues. CDR3 sequence: CAIRPRGFLDTEAFF. CDR3 sequence (DNA): TGTGCCATCAGGCCCAGGGGATTCTTGGACACTGAAGCTTTCTTT.

This clonotype has more than one count but fewer than ten. The genes are TRBV9 and TRBJ2-3; D assignment may be TRBD1 or TRBD2 (5 bases each). Trimming shortened V by 3 bases and J by 3 bases, and 17 bases separated the two germline ends. Germline lookup yields CDR1 SGDLS and CDR2 YYNGEE. This CDR3 has 16 residues. CDR3 coding DNA: TGTGCCAGCAGCGGAGGGGCTCAGCGCGTAACAGATACGCAGTATTTT. It translates to CASSGGAQRVTDTQYF.

V and J are TRBV7-9 and TRBJ2-3; D is tentatively TRBD1 or TRBD2 (5 bases each). Germline V gene sequence: CDR1 SEHNR, CDR2 FQNEAQ (reference sequence). The V gene lost 5 bases and the J gene lost 3 bases, with 21 bases spanning the gap. The CDR3 extends over 17 amino acids. The CDR3 region has the DNA TGTGCCAGCAGCCCAGACCGGGCCCCATGGGGGACAGATACGCAGTATTTT. Its translation is CASSPDRAPWGTDTQYF.

This chain joins TRBV11-1 and TRBJ2-5, with TRBD1 matching over 9 bases. The V gene's germline CDR1 is SGHAT and CDR2 FQDESV (reference sequence). CDR3 length: 16 amino acids. V was pared by 5 bases and J by 5 bases, with 12 bases of the junction left unmatched. CDR3 loop: CASSDRDRVFWETQYF. Here the CDR3 DNA reads TGTGCCAGCAGCGACCGGGACAGGGTCTTTTGGGAGACCCAGTACTTC. Complete variable domain (other parts from reference TRBV11-1 and TRBJ2-5): EAEVAQSPRYKITEKSQAVAFWCDPISGHATLYWYRQILGQGPELLVQFQDESVVDDSQLPKDRFSAERLKGVDSTLKIQPAELGDSAMYLCASSDRDRVFWETQYFGPGTRLLVL.

This clonotype was recorded a few times. Germline and junction disagree at one end, which may indicate a read error. The genes are TRBV11-3 and TRBJ1-1; the D is unclear. Germline assignment: CDR1 SGHNT and CDR2 YENEEA. This CDR3 region has 11 residues. CDR3 DNA sequence: TGTGCCAGCAGCTTAAAGGTCTCTCCGGAGTTT. Protein: CASSLKVSPEF.

The V and J genes are TRBV7-2 and TRBJ2-4; D may be TRBD2 (5 bases). Trimming cost V 3 bases and J 6 bases, with 12 bases left between them. The CDR3 is 14 amino acids. The germline gives CDR1 SGHTA, CDR2 FQGNSA. The CDR3 reads CASSLVREGNIQYF. CDR3 bases: TGTGCCAGCAGCTTGGTTCGGGAAGGAAACATTCAGTACTTC.

The chain carries TRBV9 and TRBJ2-7; D might be TRBD2 (6 bases). Trimming took 0 bases from V and 7 from J, leaving 17 bases between them. This CDR3 is built from 15 residues. Germline loops: CDR1 SGDLS, CDR2 YYNGEE. CDR3 DNA: TGTGCCAGCAGCGTAGCAGATGACAGAGGAGGGGAGCAGTACTTC. The encoded protein is CASSVADDRGGEQYF.

The chain couples TRBV29-1 to TRBJ2-2, with D perhaps given as TRBD1 or TRBD2 (5 bases each). With 1 base removed from V and 0 bases from J, the gap between germline ends came to 6 bases. The CDR3 runs 14 residues. Germline V CDR1 and CDR2: SQVTM, ANQGSEA. CDR3 coding DNA: TGCAGCGTTGAAGGGGACGCGAACACCGGGGAGCTGTTTTTT. Amino acid sequence: CSVEGDANTGELFF.

This clonotype came up once. The V call is TRBV2, the J call TRBJ1-1, with unresolved D. Per germline, CDR1 SNHLY and CDR2 FYNNEI. Trimming left V 4 bases short and J 1 base short, with 13 bases between. The CDR3 sequence is 15 residues long. The CDR3 loop is CASSVRSVWNTEAFF. DNA for the CDR3: TGTGCCAGCAGTGTTAGGTCCGTATGGAACACTGAAGCTTTCTTT.

This clonotype was observed a few times. The chain combines TRBV7-9 with TRBJ2-3; TRBD1 matches 7 bases. CDR1 and CDR2 from the germline V gene are SEHNR and FQNEAQ (reference sequence). The CDR3 consists of 17 residues. After removal of 5 bases from V and 5 bases from J, the junction contained 16 bases not matched to a gene. The CDR3 coding sequence is TGTGCCAGCAGCCCCCCATCGGACAGGTACAGAAAAGATACGCAGTATTTT. Translating gives CASSPPSDRYRKDTQYF. The whole variable domain, remainder taken from reference TRBV7-9 and TRBJ2-3, is DTGVSQNPRHKITKRGQNVTFRCDPISEHNRLYWYRQTLGQGPEFLTYFQNEAQLEKSRLLSDRFSAERPKGSFSTLEIQRTEQGDSAMYLCASSPPSDRYRKDTQYFGPGTRLTVL.

The V call is TRBV7-8, the J call TRBJ1-1, with 10 bases that match TRBD1. This CDR3 contains 15 residues. J was trimmed by 12 bases and V by 3 bases; bases with no gene match: 13. Germline CDR1 reads SGHVS; CDR2 reads FQNEAQ. Here the CDR3 DNA reads TGTGCCAGCAGCTTCCTGATCCCGGGACAGGGGTGGCCTTTCTTT. It is translated as CASSFLIPGQGWPFF.

The sample holds a few counts of this clonotype. The junction does not match germline at one end; this may be a read error. DNA for the CDR3: TGTGCCAGCAGTTTAGGGCAGCACCACGAGCAGTACTTC. Its protein product is CASSLGQHHEQYF. This chain joins TRBV7-8 and TRBJ2-7; no definite D call. Looked up from germline, CDR1 is SGHVS and CDR2 is FQNEAQ. CDR3 length: 13 amino acids. Based on the CDR3 plus reference TRBV7-8 and TRBJ2-7, the full variable domain is GAGVSQSPRYKVAKRGQDVALRCDPISGHVSLFWYQQALGQGPEFLTYFQNEAQLDKSGLPSDRFFAERPEGSVSTLKIQRTQQEDSAVYLCASSLGQHHEQYFGPGTRLTVT.

The V gene is TRBV4-1, the J gene TRBJ2-7; 9 nucleotides agree with TRBD2. CDR1 and CDR2 from the germline V gene are MGHRA and YSYEKL. J lost 3 bases, V lost 1 base, and 4 bases had no gene match. The CDR3 is made up of 15 amino acids. The CDR3 reads CASSQVPSGDYEQYF. Written as DNA, the CDR3 is TGCGCCAGCAGCCAAGTGCCTAGCGGGGACTACGAGCAGTACTTC.

This chain joins TRBV7-8 and TRBJ2-3; 13 bases match TRBD2. Germline V CDR1 and CDR2: SGHVS, FQNEAQ. The ends lost 5 bases at V and 3 bases at J; junction bases unmatched: 8. The CDR3 length is 17 residues. The CDR3: CASSLRLAGGSTDTQYF. CDR3 nucleotides: TGTGCCAGCAGCCTCAGACTAGCGGGAGGTTCGACAGATACGCAGTATTTT.

This clonotype occurred a few times. The chain employs TRBV4-1 and TRBJ2-1; a weak D match, TRBD2 (5 bases). CDR1 and CDR2 from the germline V gene are MGHRA and YSYEKL. Trimming stripped 4 bases from V and 0 bases from J, with 22 bases between. This CDR3 is built from 19 residues. DNA for the CDR3: TGCGCCAGCAGCCTGGGAGTCACCTTGATCCCGAGCTCCTACAATGAGCAGTTCTTC. Its protein product is CASSLGVTLIPSSYNEQFF.

In its sample, this clonotype was seen a few times. The rearrangement uses TRBV12-3 or TRBV12-4 and TRBJ2-7; D gene ambiguous. The CDR3 has 15 residues. V lost 6 bases and J lost 2, with 17 bases in between. The DNA for the CDR3 is TGTGCCAGCAGGCTCGGGCCGCAGCCGGCCTACGAGCAGTACTTC. This encodes CASRLGPQPAYEQYF.

This clonotype was counted only a few times. This chain uses TRBV7-2 with TRBJ2-2; 8 bases match TRBD2. The CDR3 totals 15 residues. J gave up 4 bases and V 1 base, and 2 bases lay outside the gene matches. Germline CDR1 is SGHTA and CDR2 is FQGNSA. The CDR3, as DNA: TGTGCCAGCAGCTTAGTCGGGAGGGCCACCGGGGAGCTGTTTTTT. Translating gives CASSLVGRATGELFF.

CDR3: CASRTIPVSNTEAFF. For the CDR3, the DNA is TGTGCCAGCAGGACTATTCCGGTATCGAACACTGAAGCTTTCTTT. The rearrangement joins TRBV6-2 or TRBV6-3 to TRBJ1-1; no firm D call. V dropped 6 bases and J dropped 1 base, with 15 bases sitting between them. The CDR3 runs to 15 residues. CDR1 and CDR2 from the germline V gene are MNHEY and SVGEGT.

This clonotype was seen a few times. This chain joins TRBV5-1 and TRBJ2-1, with 14 bases aligning to TRBD2. This CDR3 is 17 amino acids long. Germline values: CDR1 SGHRS, CDR2 YFSETQ. V trimming: 0 bases; J trimming: 10 bases; junction bases outside the gene matches: 9. The CDR3 DNA follows: TGCGCCAGCAGCTTGGGTCCCGGGACTAGCGGGAGCCAGGAGCAGTTCTTC. Amino acids: CASSLGPGTSGSQEQFF. The full variable domain, its missing parts supplied by reference TRBV5-1 and TRBJ2-1, is KAGVTQTPRYLIKTRGQQVTLSCSPISGHRSVSWYQQTPGQGLQFLFEYFSETQRNKGNFPGRFSGRQFSNSRSEMNVSTLELGDSALYLCASSLGPGTSGSQEQFFGPGTRLTVL.

This chain uses TRBV4-2 with TRBJ1-6, with D perhaps TRBD1 (5 bases). This CDR3 is 15 amino acids long. Germline V gene lookup returns CDR1 LGHNA and CDR2 YNFKEQ. V lost 0 bases and J lost 5, with 8 bases in between. For the CDR3, the DNA is TGTGCCAGCAGCCAAGATCCAGGGAATAATTCACCCCTCCACTTT. This encodes CASSQDPGNNSPLHF.

The chain recombines TRBV12-3 or TRBV12-4 with TRBJ2-1; D not resolved. The CDR3 totals 12 residues. The V end was cut by 7 bases, the J end by 8 bases, with 12 bases between. Here the CDR3 reads CASTYSDDEQFF. The CDR3 DNA is TGTGCCAGCACCTACTCCGACGATGAGCAGTTCTTC.

This clonotype was counted a few times. The chain employs TRBV24-1 and TRBJ2-1; TRBD1 or TRBD2 may be the D gene (5 bases each). Per germline, CDR1 KGHDR and CDR2 SFDVKD. The V and J ends lost 3 bases and 4 bases respectively, with 18 bases between them. CDR3 length equals 17 residues. CDR3 residues: CATSDKGTQDGYNEQFF. The CDR3 DNA follows: TGTGCCACCAGTGATAAGGGGACGCAGGACGGTTACAATGAGCAGTTCTTC.

This chain joins TRBV5-1 and TRBJ1-1, with D possibly matching TRBD1 (5 bases). The CDR3 is made up of 13 amino acids. CDR1 SGHRS and CDR2 YFSETQ come from the germline V gene. Trimming left V 2 bases short and J 5 bases short, with 10 bases between. The CDR3 sequence: CASSFGGWTEAFF. The CDR3 coding sequence is TGCGCCAGCAGCTTCGGGGGTTGGACTGAAGCTTTCTTT.

This chain links TRBV20-1 with TRBJ2-7; TRBD2 is a possible D gene (6 bases). Trimming pared 0 bases from V and 5 bases from J, leaving 11 bases between. The CDR3 length is 13 residues. Germline-derived CDR1 and CDR2 are DFQATT and SNEGSKA (reference sequence). Written as DNA, the CDR3 is TGCAGTGCTAGAGATCCGGGAGCTGACGAGCAGTACTTC. It translates to CSARDPGADEQYF.